This T cell receptor beta chain is drawn from a study of CD8 T cell repertoires and HIV-1 epitope variants. The repertoire was sequenced with immunoSEQ multiplex PCR; TCRdb's copy has only in-frame clones and lacks some. The sample holds over 5,000 clones, less than 70% seen once. About this clone: Its cognate antigen is unknown.

The V end lost 2 bases, the J end lost 0 bases, and 15 bases lay between the germline ends. The CDR3 has 18 amino acids. Germline V gene lookup returns CDR1 SGHDT and CDR2 YYEEEE. The receptor was isolated from a male donor with HIV. V usage is TRBV5-6 and J usage is TRBJ2-6; D may be TRBD1 (6 bases). Sequencing was performed on cultured CD8+ T cells derived from PBMCs. The CDR3 coding sequence is TGTGCCAGCAGCTTCCCGACAGGAATTAGCTCTGGGGCCAACGTCCTGACTTTC. Encoded protein: CASSFPTGISSGANVLTF.